The 21 T cell receptor beta chains reported below all come from one sample, sequenced in a study of blood T cell repertoires in COVID-19. The method was immunoSEQ multiplex PCR; TCRdb's version includes in-frame clones alone and lacks a portion of them. The table records about 200,000 clones, roughly nine tenths of them present only once. Sequencing used peripheral blood. The origin of the receptors is a woman aged 70-85 years with acute or convalescent COVID-19.

V and J are TRBV5-1 and TRBJ2-3, with D unresolved. Germline loops: CDR1 SGHRS, CDR2 YFSETQ. The CDR3 runs 12 residues. Trimming removed 4 bases at V and 2 bases at J, with 5 bases between. CDR3 sequence reads: CASSGSTDTQYF. As DNA, the CDR3 is TGCGCCAGCAGCGGCTCCACAGATACGCAGTATTTT.

This clone showed up just once. Written as DNA, the CDR3 is TGTGCCAGCAGAACCGGGACAGCTAACTATGGCTACACCTTC. This gives the protein CASRTGTANYGYTF. The chain carries TRBV2 and TRBJ1-2, with TRBD1 matching over 7 bases. The V gene end was trimmed by 6 bases and the J gene end by 0 bases; junction bases not matched to a gene: 4. Germline CDR1 reads SNHLY; CDR2 reads FYNNEI. The CDR3 is 14 residues long.

The chain carries TRBV2 and TRBJ1-1; D may be TRBD1 (5 bases). Germline values: CDR1 SNHLY, CDR2 FYNNEI. Between the trimmed V and J ends, which lost 6 bases and 0 bases, there was a span of 14 bases. This CDR3 is built from 15 residues. This CDR3 is CASRDDSLLNTEAFF. CDR3 sequence (DNA): TGTGCCAGCAGGGATGACAGCCTCCTGAACACTGAAGCTTTCTTT.

This rearrangement joins TRBV9 to TRBJ1-1, with D perhaps TRBD1 (6 bases). Germline V CDR1 and CDR2: SGDLS, YYNGEE. The CDR3 is made up of 15 amino acids. V lost 4 bases, J lost 1 base, and 14 bases lay in between. Here the CDR3 DNA reads TGTGCCAGCAGCCCGTCACAGGGTGCGAACACTGAAGCTTTCTTT. Translated: CASSPSQGANTEAFF. Looking up the rest from reference TRBV9 and TRBJ1-1 gives the full variable domain: DSGVTQTPKHLITATGQRVTLRCSPRSGDLSVYWYQQSLDQGLQFLIQYYNGEERAKGNILERFSAQQFPDLHSELNLSSLELGDSALYFCASSPSQGANTEAFFGQGTRLTVV.

The chain has TRBV11-2 and TRBJ2-3; no firm D call. Germline V gene data show CDR1 as SGHAT and CDR2 as FQNNGV. CDR3 length equals 15 residues. V gave up 1 base and J gave up 4 bases, with 12 bases separating them. The CDR3 here is CASSLGRSEADTQYF. CDR3 DNA: TGTGCCAGCAGCTTAGGCCGTTCTGAGGCAGATACGCAGTATTTT.

The rearrangement joins TRBV10-3 to TRBJ2-7, with a tentative D call TRBD2 (6 bases). Germline V gene sequence: CDR1 ENHRY, CDR2 SYGVKD. Trimming removed 8 bases at V and 0 bases at J, with 23 bases between. There are 17 residues in the CDR3. The CDR3 nucleotides read TGTGCCATCGGCGGCAGGGACTCGCGGGGTGCCTCCTACGAGCAGTACTTC. It translates to CAIGGRDSRGASYEQYF.

The J gene is TRBJ2-5, the V gene TRBV6-4; a possible D gene is TRBD2 (7 bases). The germline V gene encodes CDR1 MRHNA and CDR2 SNTAGT. With 3 bases removed from V and 9 bases from J, the gap between germline ends came to 14 bases. This CDR3 contains 13 residues. The CDR3 bases are TGTGCCAGCAGTGAAAAGGCGGGGGCGGCCCAGTACTTC. Its translation is CASSEKAGAAQYF.

This rearrangement joins TRBV2 to TRBJ1-2; 8 positions agree with TRBD1. J lost 8 bases, V lost 5 bases, and 10 bases had no gene match. Germline V lookup: CDR1 SNHLY, CDR2 FYNNEI. The CDR3 totals 14 residues. The CDR3 reads CASSPDRGGGGYTF. The CDR3 coding sequence is TGTGCCAGCAGTCCCGACAGGGGTGGTGGGGGCTACACCTTC.

The rearrangement links TRBV19 to TRBJ2-6, with D perhaps TRBD2 (6 bases). The CDR3 runs 17 residues. Trimming took 6 bases from V and 0 from J, leaving 15 bases between them. The V gene's germline CDR1 is LNHDA and CDR2 SQIVND (reference sequence). The CDR3, as DNA: TGTGCCAGTAGGGAGGGACTCTTCCTCTCTGGGGCCAACGTCCTGACTTTC. This encodes CASREGLFLSGANVLTF.

The chain carries TRBV5-5 and TRBJ2-1; D is uncertain. The V end was cut by 0 bases, the J end by 0 bases, with 7 bases between. Per germline, CDR1 SGHKS and CDR2 YYEKEE (reference sequence). The CDR3 totals 15 residues. CDR3 bases: TGTGCCAGCAGCTTGGCGAGGAACTCCTACAATGAGCAGTTCTTC. It translates to CASSLARNSYNEQFF.

This chain joins TRBV6-5 and TRBJ1-1; 7 bases match TRBD1. Trimming removed 6 bases from V and 9 bases from J; junction bases left unmatched: 4. The CDR3 is 11 residues long. Germline V gene lookup returns CDR1 MNHEY and CDR2 SVGAGI. In nucleotides, the CDR3 is TGTGCCAGCAGAAAGACAGGGCAAGCTTTCTTT. Translation: CASRKTGQAFF.

This clone has just a few counts. The chain has TRBV3-1 (or the pseudogene TRBV3-2) and TRBJ2-6; D gene ambiguous. The germline V gene has CDR1 LGHDT and CDR2 YNNKEL (reference sequence). V was cut by 7 bases and J by 0 bases, with 4 bases left in between. CDR3 length: 13 amino acids. The CDR3 protein is CASTSSGANVLTF. In DNA form, the CDR3 reads TGTGCCAGCACGAGCTCTGGGGCCAACGTCCTGACTTTC.

The DNA for the CDR3 is TGTGCCAGCAGTTTAACACGGAACACCGGGGAGCTGTTTTTT. This encodes CASSLTRNTGELFF. This sequence joins TRBV27 and TRBJ2-2; D remains ambiguous. V lost 2 bases and J 1 base, leaving 5 bases between the germline ends. CDR1 is MNHEY, CDR2 SMNVEV, per germline (reference sequence). The CDR3 covers 14 residues.

The chain is built from TRBV11-1 and TRBJ2-5; D is perhaps TRBD1 (6 bases). The V gene's germline CDR1 is SGHAT and CDR2 FQDESV (reference sequence). The V end lost 4 bases, the J end lost 2 bases, and 14 bases lay between the germline ends. The CDR3 runs to 15 residues. The CDR3 nucleotides read TGTGCCAGCAGCTCCGAGACAGGCTCTCAAGAGACCCAGTACTTC. It translates to CASSSETGSQETQYF.

The chain recombines TRBV7-2 with TRBJ2-7, with 9 nucleotides matching TRBD1. Germline V gives CDR1 SGHTA, CDR2 FQGNSA. CDR3 length equals 14 residues. V lost 5 bases to trimming and J lost 3 bases; unmatched junction nucleotides: 5. The CDR3 DNA reads as TGTGCCAGCAGCCTTGGGACAGGGAACTACGAGCAGTACTTC. This sequence encodes CASSLGTGNYEQYF.

The CDR3 region is CASPPTTRTENIQYF. The CDR3, as DNA: TGTGCAAGTCCCCCAACGACCAGGACAGAAAACATTCAGTACTTC. The J gene is TRBJ2-4, the V gene TRBV12-2; the table calls TRBD1, which could not be checked here. TRBV12-2 is noted as a pseudogene. The CDR3 has 15 residues.

This chain connects TRBV5-4 to TRBJ2-7; 13 bases match TRBD2. This CDR3 region has 15 residues. CDR1 and CDR2 (germline): SGHNT, YYREEE (reference sequence). With 5 bases clipped from V and 4 bases from J, the junction kept 6 bases outside the gene matches. CDR3 sequence (DNA): TGTGCCAGCAGTCTGACTAGCGGGGGGCCTTACGAGCAGTACTTC. Residues: CASSLTSGGPYEQYF.

The sample holds a few counts of this clone. V usage is TRBV27 and J usage is TRBJ1-2; 7 positions agree with TRBD1. The CDR3 has 12 amino acids. J gave up 8 bases and V 5 bases, and 5 bases lay outside the gene matches. CDR1 and CDR2 from the germline V gene are MNHEY and SMNVEV (reference sequence). This CDR3 reads CASSRQGLGYTF. The CDR3 DNA reads TGTGCCAGCAGTCGACAGGGCTTGGGCTACACCTTC.

This chain uses TRBV24-1 with TRBJ1-5, with D unresolved. Germline V gives CDR1 KGHDR, CDR2 SFDVKD. CDR3 length equals 14 residues. V was clipped by 3 bases and J by 3 bases, with 8 bases between them. In DNA, the CDR3 is TGTGCCACCAGTGATGTTGCGGACAATCAGCCCCAGCATTTT. This encodes CATSDVADNQPQHF.

This clone was seen a single time. The V call is TRBV19, the J call TRBJ1-2, with 7 bases that match TRBD1. V lost 5 bases to trimming and J lost 5 bases; unmatched junction nucleotides: 11. The germline V gene encodes CDR1 LNHDA and CDR2 SQIVND (reference sequence). This CDR3 contains 15 residues. The CDR3 sequence is CASSVPTGALYGYTF. The CDR3 DNA is TGTGCCAGTAGTGTACCTACAGGGGCCCTTTATGGCTACACCTTC.

This chain joins TRBV5-1 and TRBJ2-7; 7 bases map to TRBD2. Germline loops: CDR1 SGHRS, CDR2 YFSETQ. The junction had 7 bases not matched to a gene; V was cut back by 4 bases and J by 6 bases. This CDR3 is built from 13 residues. CDR3 DNA sequence: TGCGCCAGCAGCCCGACTAGCCCCCCCGAGCAGTACTTC. Its protein product is CASSPTSPPEQYF.